Sequencing of this T cell receptor beta chain was carried out in a study of cytomegalovirus exposure and HLA in healthy donors. This PCR relied on a set of 60 Vbeta primers and 13 Jbeta primers. Repertoires were generated with immunoSEQ multiplex PCR, while TCRdb's copy carries only in-frame clones and drops some. The table shows some 120,000 clones, with about 80% occurring only once. V gave up 4 bases and J gave up 5 bases; unmatched junction bases: 9. This CDR3 comprises 18 residues. Germline-derived CDR1 and CDR2 are SGHVS and FQNEAQ. Specimen: PBMCs. The clonotype was recovered from a man in his forties in good health and CMV-seronegative. The chain has TRBV7-8 and TRBJ2-1; the match to TRBD2 covers 15 bases. CDR3: CASSSGLAGGPRNNEQFF. The CDR3 DNA sequence: TGTGCCAGCAGCTCTGGACTAGCGGGAGGGCCAAGGAACAATGAGCAGTTCTTC.